The present T cell receptor beta chain was sequenced within a study of blood T cells in healthy people across ages. CDR3 size: 13 residues. Germline lookup yields CDR1 DFQATT and CDR2 SNEGSKA (reference sequence). V lost 2 bases, J lost 6 bases, and 13 bases lay in between. Then a second PCR, running about 6 to 12 cycles, was carried out with a sample-barcoded 5' primer and a J-beta primer mix. TCRdb re-called the 5' RACE reads through MiXCR, storing one row per CDR3 protein. Of 910,000 or so distinct CDR3 sequences in the sample, roughly 51% were seen once. Every sample had a minimum of 6 million PBMCs isolated.

This rearrangement joins TRBV20-1 to TRBJ1-1; D is possibly TRBD1 (6 bases). Sequencing was performed on blood. The TCR was taken from a woman aged 55-69 years in good health. The CDR3 reads CSARRQDHAEAFF. The CDR3 DNA reads as TGCAGTGCTAGAAGACAGGACCACGCTGAAGCTTTCTTT.